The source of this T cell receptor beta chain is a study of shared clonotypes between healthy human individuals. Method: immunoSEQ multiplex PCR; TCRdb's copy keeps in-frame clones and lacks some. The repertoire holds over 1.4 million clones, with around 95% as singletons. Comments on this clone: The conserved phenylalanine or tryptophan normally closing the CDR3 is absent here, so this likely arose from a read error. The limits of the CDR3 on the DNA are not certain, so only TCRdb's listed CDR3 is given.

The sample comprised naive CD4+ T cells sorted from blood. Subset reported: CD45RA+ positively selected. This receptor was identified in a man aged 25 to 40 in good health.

CDR3: CASSVGAGTGGLL. The rearrangement uses TRBV18 and TRBJ1-5; the D call in the table, TRBD1, was not verified against the DNA. Per germline, CDR1 KGHSH and CDR2 LQKENI. Ends included, the CDR3 has 13 residues.